These 32 T cell receptor beta chains came from one sample sequenced in a study of T cell repertoires in cytomegalovirus infection. TCRdb re-called the reads through MiXCR, storing one row per CDR3 protein. Of 450,000 to 600,000 distinct CDR3 sequences in the sample, around 10% were seen once. Sequenced: PBMCs. The receptors come from a human donor in good health (CMV status not recorded). Some clones in this sample may be carry-over from other donors' samples.

This clonotype was seen repeatedly, ten times or more. The V gene is TRBV12-3 or TRBV12-4, the J gene TRBJ2-3; 13 nucleotides line up with TRBD2. This CDR3 has 15 amino acids. V shed 3 bases and J 6 bases; nucleotides not matched to a gene: 3. The CDR3 DNA reads as TGTGCCAGCAGTTTGACTAGCGGGGGGAGGGATACGCAGTATTTT. This gives the protein CASSLTSGGRDTQYF.

This clonotype has a count of ten or more. V gene TRBV12-3 or TRBV12-4 combines with J gene TRBJ2-2; no clear D gene. This CDR3 has 15 amino acids. The V gene lost 10 bases and the J gene lost 7 bases, with 22 bases spanning the gap. The CDR3 loop is CATSPVVPGIGELFF. As DNA, the CDR3 is TGTGCCACCTCCCCGGTGGTACCTGGGATCGGGGAGCTGTTTTTT.

This clonotype was recorded once. V is TRBV29-1 and J is TRBJ1-2, with 7 bases identical to TRBD1. The CDR3 contains 14 residues. Germline trimming cut 6 bases from V and 8 bases from J; bases unmatched to any gene: 15. Per germline, CDR1 SQVTM and CDR2 ANQGSEA. The DNA for the CDR3 is TGCAGCGTCGAAAAAGGACAGGTCGGCGGGGGCTACACCTTC. Protein product: CSVEKGQVGGGYTF.

This clonotype has at least ten counts. V usage is TRBV5-6 and J usage is TRBJ1-2; 10 positions agree with TRBD1. Germline assignment: CDR1 SGHDT and CDR2 YYEEEE. This CDR3 is 15 amino acids long. V lost 6 bases and J lost 2; bases outside the gene matches: 7. The chain's CDR3 is CASTPPGQGNYGYTF. CDR3 nucleotides: TGTGCCAGCACCCCCCCGGGACAGGGGAACTATGGCTACACCTTC.

This clonotype was detected many times. The rearrangement joins TRBV12-3 or TRBV12-4 to TRBJ2-4; D is ambiguous. V lost 8 bases, J lost 6 bases, and 8 bases lay in between. The CDR3 has 11 residues. In nucleotides, the CDR3 is TGTGCCAGCGGGGTGGGAAACATTCAGTACTTC. It encodes CASGVGNIQYF.

This clonotype appeared many times. The chain joins TRBV11-2 to TRBJ2-7, with a weak D call TRBD2 (6 bases). Germline V gives CDR1 SGHAT, CDR2 FQNNGV. V lost 0 bases and J 5 bases, leaving 17 bases between the germline ends. CDR3 length: 16 residues. The CDR3 DNA reads as TGTGCCAGCAGCTTAGAGAGACTAGGGCGTTTTCACGAGCAGTACTTC. This codes for CASSLERLGRFHEQYF.

This chain joins TRBV20-1 and TRBJ2-3; D call uncertain. Germline loops: CDR1 DFQATT, CDR2 SNEGSKA (reference sequence). Trimming removed 4 bases at V and 0 bases at J, with 14 bases between. CDR3 size: 15 residues. In nucleotides, the CDR3 is TGCAGTGCTATCGACTCGTTAACTAGCACAGATACGCAGTATTTT. Protein: CSAIDSLTSTDTQYF.

This clonotype was counted ten times or more. V and J are TRBV19 and TRBJ1-5; D is unresolved. CDR1 is LNHDA and CDR2 is SQIVND in the germline V gene (reference sequence). V shed 3 bases and J shed 3 bases, with 9 bases lying between them. The CDR3 loop spans 14 amino acids. The CDR3 nucleotides are TGTGCCAGTAGTATCGGGCAGACCAATCAGCCCCAGCATTTT. This encodes CASSIGQTNQPQHF.

This clonotype occurred many times. This chain uses TRBV2 with TRBJ2-7, with a possible D match to TRBD1 (7 bases). Germline lookup yields CDR1 SNHLY and CDR2 FYNNEI. The CDR3 has 13 residues. With 10 bases removed from V and 6 bases from J, the gap between germline ends came to 19 bases. This CDR3 reads CAILDREATEQYF. The CDR3 coding sequence is TGTGCCATCCTCGACAGGGAGGCAACCGAGCAGTACTTC.

The V and J genes are TRBV7-4 and TRBJ2-1, with 11 bases lining up with TRBD2. Germline V gene sequence: CDR1 SGHVT, CDR2 SQSDAQ. The J segment lost 10 bases and the V segment lost 5 bases, leaving 10 bases of the junction unmatched. The CDR3 extends over 15 amino acids. CDR3 nucleotides: TGTGCCAGCAGCGGCGGGACTAGCGGATCTAACGAGCAGTTCTTC. Its protein product is CASSGGTSGSNEQFF.

The sample holds a few counts of this clonotype. The chain employs TRBV27 and TRBJ2-1, with 13 bases matching TRBD2. The V segment lost 3 bases and the J segment 0 bases; nucleotides outside the gene matches: 2. The CDR3 covers 17 residues. CDR1 is MNHEY and CDR2 is SMNVEV in the germline V gene (reference sequence). The CDR3 sequence is CASSFRTSGSSYNEQFF. CDR3 DNA sequence: TGTGCCAGCAGTTTTAGGACTAGCGGGAGCTCCTACAATGAGCAGTTCTTC.

This clonotype occurred many times. This rearrangement joins TRBV4-1 to TRBJ1-5; D is unresolved. The CDR3 covers 15 residues. The germline CDR1 and CDR2 sequences are MGHRA and YSYEKL. Trimming took off 0 bases at V and 4 bases at J, with 10 bases between the two ends. The CDR3 here is CASSQESTTNQPQHF. DNA for the CDR3: TGCGCCAGCAGCCAAGAATCGACAACAAATCAGCCCCAGCATTTT.

The chain combines TRBV6-9 with TRBJ2-5; D could derive from TRBD1 or TRBD2 (5 bases each). This CDR3 comprises 9 residues. In germline, CDR1 is MNHGY, CDR2 SVAAGI. V was trimmed by 3 bases and J by 14 bases, leaving 7 bases between them. CDR3 amino acids: CASSYRDYF. The CDR3 DNA sequence: TGTGCCAGCAGTTACCGGGACTACTTC.

This clonotype occurred many times. This chain links TRBV7-9 with TRBJ2-1; 8 nucleotides align to TRBD2. V lost 4 bases, J lost 7 bases, and 21 bases stayed unmatched. In germline, CDR1 is SEHNR, CDR2 FQNEAQ (reference sequence). The CDR3 sequence is 19 residues long. Here the CDR3 DNA reads TGTGCCAGCAGCTCGGCGGGGGGCGGGACACCAGACCCCCCTAATGAGCAGTTCTTC. Residues: CASSSAGGGTPDPPNEQFF.

A note on this clonotype: Since a much larger clone is just one base distant, this may be a read error. V is TRBV29-1 and J is TRBJ1-2; TRBD1 aligns across 7 bases. The CDR3 has 15 residues. V was pared by 2 bases and J by 1 base, with 7 bases of the junction left unmatched. Per the germline V gene, CDR1 is SQVTM and CDR2 is ANQGSEA. The CDR3 region is CSVELDRDLNYGYTF. The CDR3 DNA follows: TGCAGCGTTGAACTCGACAGGGACCTTAACTATGGCTACACCTTC. The whole variable domain, filled in from reference TRBV29-1 and TRBJ1-2, reads SAVISQKPSRDICQRGTSLTIQCQVDSQVTMMFWYRQQPGQSLTLIATANQGSEATYESGFVIDKFPISRPNLTFSTLTVSNMSPEDSSIYLCSVELDRDLNYGYTFGSGTRLTVV.

This clonotype was recorded many times. The chain links TRBV29-1 to TRBJ2-7; D remains unclear. CDR3 length: 13 amino acids. CDR1 SQVTM and CDR2 ANQGSEA come from the germline V gene. Between the trimmed V and J ends, which lost 4 bases and 3 bases, there was a span of 13 bases. In DNA, the CDR3 is TGCAGCGTTGGCGGTCTCTTGGGCTACGAGCAGTACTTC. It codes for CSVGGLLGYEQYF.

This clonotype showed up many times. The chain recombines TRBV6-5 with TRBJ2-1; D may be TRBD2 (6 bases). The germline gives CDR1 MNHEY, CDR2 SVGAGI. The CDR3 totals 13 residues. V dropped 0 bases and J dropped 9 bases, with 9 bases sitting between them. CDR3 in amino acids: CASSYSGGTEQFF. The CDR3, as DNA: TGTGCCAGCAGTTACTCGGGCGGGACTGAGCAGTTCTTC.

The rearrangement uses TRBV4-1 and TRBJ2-5; possibly TRBD1 or TRBD2 for D (5 bases each). Trimming stripped 4 bases from V and 7 bases from J, with 22 bases between. Germline V CDR1 and CDR2: MGHRA, YSYEKL. The CDR3 length is 16 residues. CDR3 DNA sequence: TGCGCCAGCAGCCTATCAAGGGGCCTGGGGGAATTGACCCAGTACTTC. Residues: CASSLSRGLGELTQYF.

This clonotype was seen at least ten times. The chain has TRBV7-3 and TRBJ2-1; 8 nucleotides line up with TRBD1. This CDR3 contains 15 residues. Losses at the gene ends were 6 bases for V and 0 bases for J; bases not matched to a gene: 4. Germline CDR1 SGHTA, CDR2 FQGTGA. The CDR3 loop is CASRAGTGSYNEQFF. In DNA, the CDR3 is TGTGCCAGCAGAGCCGGGACAGGCTCCTACAATGAGCAGTTCTTC.

This clonotype occurred a few times. This chain links TRBV30 with TRBJ1-1; a possible D gene is TRBD1 (5 bases). Trimming pared 0 bases from V and 4 bases from J, leaving 9 bases between. CDR1 is GTSNPN and CDR2 is SVGIG in the germline V gene (reference sequence). The CDR3 extends over 13 amino acids. The CDR3 coding sequence is TGTGCCTGGAGTGTGAGCGGGGGCACTGAAGCTTTCTTT. This gives the protein CAWSVSGGTEAFF.

V is TRBV2 and J is TRBJ2-5, with D perhaps TRBD1 (5 bases). V lost 7 bases and J 1 base, leaving 16 bases between the germline ends. The CDR3 contains 15 residues. Germline loops: CDR1 SNHLY, CDR2 FYNNEI. Written as DNA, the CDR3 is TGTGCCAGCATCTCAGGGATCGCGGCCCAAGAGACCCAGTACTTC. This gives the protein CASISGIAAQETQYF.

This clonotype showed up just a few times. The chain is built from TRBV19 and TRBJ2-7; TRBD2 might be the D (6 bases). Germline assignment: CDR1 LNHDA and CDR2 SQIVND (reference sequence). CDR3 length equals 15 residues. Trimming took 5 bases from V and 0 from J, leaving 14 bases between them. Here the CDR3 DNA reads TGTGCCAGTAGTTCTCGGGACTCTTACTCCTACGAGCAGTACTTC. It specifies CASSSRDSYSYEQYF.

This clonotype was picked up many times. V is TRBV11-2 and J is TRBJ1-1; D gene uncertain. Germline-derived CDR1 and CDR2 are SGHAT and FQNNGV. With 1 base removed from V and 5 bases from J, the gap between germline ends came to 11 bases. The CDR3 is 14 residues long. The CDR3 nucleotides read TGTGCCAGCAGCTTAGGGATCCGGACGACTGAAGCTTTCTTT. Translation gives CASSLGIRTTEAFF.

This clonotype occurred a few times. The chain recombines TRBV24-1 with TRBJ2-3; D may be TRBD1 or TRBD2 (5 bases each). V was cut by 3 bases and J by 8 bases, with 17 bases left in between. The CDR3 sequence is 15 residues long. Germline assignment: CDR1 KGHDR and CDR2 SFDVKD. CDR3 nucleotides: TGTGCCACCAGTGATACCGGGACCTCACGAGGTACGCAGTATTTT. Translated: CATSDTGTSRGTQYF.

This clonotype was seen more than once but under ten times. The rearrangement joins TRBV28 to TRBJ2-1, with 9 bases lining up with TRBD1. This CDR3 comprises 18 residues. Trimming removed 6 bases from V and 11 bases from J; junction bases left unmatched: 23. CDR1 is MDHEN and CDR2 is SYDVKM in the germline V gene. The CDR3: CASREAIDLDRGGRKQFF. Here the CDR3 DNA reads TGTGCCAGCAGAGAAGCAATCGACTTGGACAGGGGTGGGAGAAAGCAGTTCTTC.

This clonotype was picked up a small number of times. This rearrangement joins TRBV2 to TRBJ1-2; 7 bases match TRBD1. The V segment lost 6 bases and the J segment 10 bases; nucleotides outside the gene matches: 11. The CDR3 extends over 13 amino acids. Germline lookup yields CDR1 SNHLY and CDR2 FYNNEI. The CDR3 region is CASSDNNRGHYTF. The CDR3 DNA follows: TGTGCCAGCAGCGATAATAACAGGGGTCACTACACCTTC.

This clonotype was detected ten times or more. This chain uses TRBV2 with TRBJ1-6; D gene unclear. The CDR3 covers 15 residues. CDR1 and CDR2 from the germline V gene are SNHLY and FYNNEI. V dropped 4 bases and J dropped 6 bases, with 13 bases sitting between them. This chain's CDR3 is CASSGVDRGNSPLHF. As DNA, the CDR3 is TGTGCCAGCAGTGGGGTCGACCGAGGTAATTCACCCCTCCACTTT.

This clonotype was detected a few times. The rearrangement uses TRBV5-1 and TRBJ1-4; TRBD1 matches at 7 bases. The ends lost 2 bases at V and 7 bases at J; junction bases unmatched: 8. The CDR3 runs 15 residues. The germline V gene has CDR1 SGHRS and CDR2 YFSETQ. In DNA form, the CDR3 reads TGCGCCAGCAGCTTACAGGGGTATCAGGGTGAAAAACTGTTTTTT. Protein product: CASSLQGYQGEKLFF.

This clonotype showed up many times. The V and J genes are TRBV2 and TRBJ2-3; a weak D match, TRBD1 (6 bases). The CDR3 contains 15 residues. Germline CDR1 is SNHLY and CDR2 is FYNNEI. The V end was cut by 3 bases, the J end by 6 bases, with 16 bases between. In DNA form, the CDR3 reads TGTGCCAGCAGTGATCTGGGGGCAGGTCTCGATACGCAGTATTTT. As protein: CASSDLGAGLDTQYF.

About this clonotype itself: A much larger clone lies one base from this, so it may be a read error. The chain couples TRBV15 to TRBJ2-1; a weak D match, TRBD1 (6 bases). This CDR3 region has 13 residues. The germline V gene has CDR1 LNHNV and CDR2 YYDKDF (reference sequence). CDR3 DNA: TGTGCCACCAGCAGAGATAGGGGGAGCGTAGAGTTGTTC. Translation: CATSRDRGSVELF.

Many counts were recorded for this clonotype. V is TRBV7-2 and J is TRBJ1-6, with 9 bases matching TRBD1. CDR3 length equals 14 residues. V was pared by 4 bases and J by 10 bases, with 5 bases of the junction left unmatched. Germline V gives CDR1 SGHTA, CDR2 FQGNSA. CDR3 amino acids: CASSYGQGKSPLHF. CDR3 nucleotides: TGTGCCAGCAGCTACGGACAGGGGAAATCACCCCTCCACTTT.

This clonotype was counted ten times or more. This sequence joins TRBV4-1 and TRBJ1-2; no clear D gene. There are 15 residues in the CDR3. With 0 bases removed from V and 8 bases from J, the gap between germline ends came to 16 bases. Germline V CDR1 and CDR2: MGHRA, YSYEKL. In DNA, the CDR3 is TGCGCCAGCAGCCAAGATCTGAACGCTTTGAAGGGCTACACCTTC. This sequence encodes CASSQDLNALKGYTF.